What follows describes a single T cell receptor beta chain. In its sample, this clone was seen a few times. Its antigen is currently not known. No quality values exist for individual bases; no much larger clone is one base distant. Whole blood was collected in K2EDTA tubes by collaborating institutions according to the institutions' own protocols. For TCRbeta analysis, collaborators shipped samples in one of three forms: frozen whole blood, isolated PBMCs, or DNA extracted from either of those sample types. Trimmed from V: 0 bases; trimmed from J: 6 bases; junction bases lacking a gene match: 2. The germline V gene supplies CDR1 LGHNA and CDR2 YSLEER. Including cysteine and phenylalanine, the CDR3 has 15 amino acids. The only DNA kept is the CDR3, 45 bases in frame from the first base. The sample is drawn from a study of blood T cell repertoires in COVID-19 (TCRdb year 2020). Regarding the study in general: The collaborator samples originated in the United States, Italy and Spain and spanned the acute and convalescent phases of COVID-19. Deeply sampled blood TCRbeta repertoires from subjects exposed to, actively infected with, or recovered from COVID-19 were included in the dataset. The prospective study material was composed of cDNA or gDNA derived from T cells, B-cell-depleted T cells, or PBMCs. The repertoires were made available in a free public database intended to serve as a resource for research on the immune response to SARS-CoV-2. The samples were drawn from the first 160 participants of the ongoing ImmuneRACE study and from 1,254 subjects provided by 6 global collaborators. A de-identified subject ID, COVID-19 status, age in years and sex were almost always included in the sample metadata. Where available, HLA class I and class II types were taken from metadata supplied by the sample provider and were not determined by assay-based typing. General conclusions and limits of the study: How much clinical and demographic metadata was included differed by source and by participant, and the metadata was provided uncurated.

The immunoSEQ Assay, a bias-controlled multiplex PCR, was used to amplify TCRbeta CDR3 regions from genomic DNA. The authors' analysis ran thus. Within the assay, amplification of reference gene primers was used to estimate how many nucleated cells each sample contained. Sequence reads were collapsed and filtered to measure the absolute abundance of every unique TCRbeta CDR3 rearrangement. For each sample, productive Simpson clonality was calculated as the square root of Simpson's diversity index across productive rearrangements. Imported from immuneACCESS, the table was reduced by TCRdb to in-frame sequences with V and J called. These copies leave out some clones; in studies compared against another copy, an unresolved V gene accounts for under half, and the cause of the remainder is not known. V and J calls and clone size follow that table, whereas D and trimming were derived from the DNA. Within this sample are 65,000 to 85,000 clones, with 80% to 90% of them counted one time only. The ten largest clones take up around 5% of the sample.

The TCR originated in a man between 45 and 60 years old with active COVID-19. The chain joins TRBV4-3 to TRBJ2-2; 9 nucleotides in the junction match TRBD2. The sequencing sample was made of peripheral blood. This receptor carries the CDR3 CASSQDSGSAGELFF. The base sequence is TGCGCCAGCAGCCAAGATAGCGGGAGTGCCGGGGAGCTGTTTTTT.